What follows are 9 T cell receptor beta chains derived from one specimen sequenced in a study of T cell repertoires in cytomegalovirus infection. TCRdb itself ran the reads through MiXCR, one entry per CDR3 protein. The repertoire consists of about 140,000 distinct CDR3 sequences, with approximately 5.9% occurring once and the leading ten covering about a sixth. The sequenced sample consisted of PBMCs. Receptors were obtained from a human donor in good health (CMV status not recorded). Some clones in this sample may be carry-over from other donors' samples.

This clonotype was detected ten times or more. The chain is built from TRBV29-1 and TRBJ1-2; D gene unclear. The CDR3 is 13 residues long. V gave up 0 bases and J gave up 2 bases, with 7 bases separating them. Germline CDR1 SQVTM, CDR2 ANQGSEA. CDR3 nucleotides: TGCAGCGTTGAAGAGGGTCCGAACTATGGCTACACCTTC. Amino acid sequence: CSVEEGPNYGYTF.

This clonotype was seen at least ten times. V and J are TRBV7-6 and TRBJ1-3, with D maybe TRBD1 (6 bases). Trimming shortened V by 3 bases and J by 0 bases, and 12 bases separated the two germline ends. The CDR3 loop spans 16 amino acids. From germline, CDR1 is SGHVS and CDR2 FNYEAQ. This CDR3 reads CASSFNTGLSGNTIYF. As DNA, the CDR3 is TGTGCCAGCAGCTTCAACACAGGGCTCTCTGGAAACACCATATATTTT.

This clonotype appeared many times. The chain is built from TRBV3-1 and TRBJ2-1; D may be TRBD1 (5 bases). Germline CDR1 LGHDT, CDR2 YNNKEL (reference sequence). There are 13 residues in the CDR3. Between the trimmed V and J ends, which lost 4 bases and 14 bases, there was a span of 18 bases. In DNA form, the CDR3 reads TGTGCCAGCAGCCCCACCCAGGGCCAGAGTGAGTTCTTC. Translation: CASSPTQGQSEFF.

Many counts were recorded for this clonotype. DNA of the CDR3: TGTGCCAGCACCCTGAGGGGGGGGCCGGGTCGGGAGCAGTTCTTC. Protein sequence: CASTLRGGPGREQFF. The chain recombines TRBV7-2 with TRBJ2-1; D is perhaps TRBD2 (7 bases). The CDR3 loop spans 15 amino acids. CDR1 and CDR2 (germline): SGHTA, FQGNSA. Trimming shortened V by 7 bases and J by 10 bases, and 23 bases separated the two germline ends.

The sample holds many counts of this clonotype. The rearrangement links TRBV28 to TRBJ1-1; possibly TRBD1 for D (6 bases). V lost 5 bases to trimming and J lost 0 bases, with 13 bases between them. This CDR3 spans 15 amino acids. Germline lookup yields CDR1 MDHEN and CDR2 SYDVKM. CDR3 protein: CASSPLGQMNTEAFF. Here the CDR3 DNA reads TGTGCCAGCAGTCCCCTCGGACAGATGAACACTGAAGCTTTCTTT.

The CDR3: CASSYSRANVLTF. In DNA form, the CDR3 reads TGTGCCAGCAGTTACTCAAGGGCCAACGTCCTGACTTTC. The chain employs TRBV6-2 or TRBV6-3 and TRBJ2-6; D is unresolved. CDR1 MNHEY and CDR2 SVGEGT come from the germline V gene. The V end lost 0 bases, the J end lost 5 bases, and 2 bases lay between the germline ends. The CDR3 length is 13 residues.

This clonotype was detected many times. The V gene is TRBV12-3 or TRBV12-4, the J gene TRBJ1-3; unclear D gene. The CDR3 sequence is 16 residues long. Trimming cost V 7 bases and J 0 bases, with 16 bases left between them. The DNA for the CDR3 is TGTGCCAGCACCGCCTCCAGTCCGTACTCTGGAAACACCATATATTTT. This codes for CASTASSPYSGNTIYF.

V is TRBV7-9 and J is TRBJ2-5, with 15 positions matching TRBD2. Germline values: CDR1 SEHNR, CDR2 FQNEAQ (reference sequence). This CDR3 has 17 amino acids. The junction had 7 bases not matched to a gene; V was cut back by 5 bases and J by 3 bases. In DNA form, the CDR3 reads TGTGCCAGCAGCCCTCGGACTAGCGGGGGGGCCGAAGAGACCCAGTACTTC. Its translation is CASSPRTSGGAEETQYF.

This clonotype was seen at least ten times. This sequence joins TRBV7-2 and TRBJ1-2; 9 bases are a match to TRBD1. J lost 3 bases, V lost 3 bases, and 2 bases had no gene match. Germline lookup yields CDR1 SGHTA and CDR2 FQGNSA. CDR3 length: 14 residues. This CDR3 reads CASSFRDRDYGYTF. The CDR3, as DNA: TGTGCCAGCAGCTTCCGGGACAGGGACTATGGCTACACCTTC.